This TCR beta chain was identified during a study of post-analysis software for immune sequencing data. Study in general: Some patients lacked subtype; others had relapsing-remitting, secondary progressive or progressive-relapsing disease.

Unique molecular identifiers tagged the TCR beta cDNA libraries. It was from roughly 1.1 to 9.2 million T cells that around 500,000 cDNA molecules came. TCRdb independently ran MiXCR on the PCR reads; one entry per CDR3 protein. The sample lists about half a million distinct CDR3 sequences; 40% to 55% were seen once. The CDR3 is made up of 15 amino acids. The ends lost 5 bases at V and 4 bases at J; junction bases unmatched: 9. The germline V gene encodes CDR1 SGHRS and CDR2 YFSETQ. This clonotype was recorded a few times. Antigen unknown. Study-level points and caveats: The study found significantly lower normalized Chao1 diversity in multiple sclerosis patients than in controls. The five TRBV segments detected at higher frequency in patients than in controls included TRBV5-6, TRBV5-1 and TRBV20-1. F measure grouped same-batch samples tightly together.

The specimen sequenced was blood. The chain has TRBV5-1 and TRBJ2-1, with TRBD2 matching over 7 bases. This sequence was found in a girl aged 5-17 years with multiple sclerosis. The DNA for the CDR3 is TGCGCCAGCAGAGGGGCAGGGACTAATTACAATGAGCAGTTCTTC. Residues: CASRGAGTNYNEQFF.